The entry below gives a single T cell receptor (beta chain) sequence along with its context. Antigen: not known. The approximately 120-subject validation cohort, separate from the approximately 670-subject first cohort, included the donors. The data were produced by immunoSEQ multiplex PCR, yet TCRdb's version contains in-frame clones alone and is incomplete. This sample has under 300,000 clones, with roughly 90% found just once. The sample is drawn from a study of cytomegalovirus exposure and HLA in healthy donors. Study background: The roughly 110 validation repertoires used the same platform as the 550 to 850 first-cohort repertoires (as reported by a later analysis).

General observations from the study: In vitro testing confirmed a few CMV-associated chains as specific for CMV antigens. According to a later analysis, TCR clusters from the first cohort tended to co-occur in the 100 to 150 validation repertoires.

Deletions cut 0 bases from V and 3 bases from J, with 9 bases between. There are 14 residues in the CDR3. Per the germline V gene, CDR1 is SGDLS and CDR2 is YYNGEE. The chain uses TRBV9 and TRBJ1-1; D is undetermined. The specimen sequenced was PBMCs. The receptor comes from a woman aged 18-29 years in good health and CMV-seronegative. CDR3 DNA: TGTGCCAGCAGCGTAGGAGCTGTGGACACTGAAGCTTTCTTT. This codes for CASSVGAVDTEAFF.